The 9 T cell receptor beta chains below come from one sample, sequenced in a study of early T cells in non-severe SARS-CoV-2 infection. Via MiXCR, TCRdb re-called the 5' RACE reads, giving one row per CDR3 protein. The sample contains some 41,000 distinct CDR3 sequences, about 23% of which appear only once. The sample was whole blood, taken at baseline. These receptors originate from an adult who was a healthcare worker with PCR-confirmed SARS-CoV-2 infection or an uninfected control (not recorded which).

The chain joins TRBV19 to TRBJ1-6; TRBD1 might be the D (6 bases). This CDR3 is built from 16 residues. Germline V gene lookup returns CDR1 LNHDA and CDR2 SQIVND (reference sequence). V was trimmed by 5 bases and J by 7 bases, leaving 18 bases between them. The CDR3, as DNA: TGTGCCAGTAGTGAGAATTTCAGGGGCTGGAATTCACCCCTCCACTTT. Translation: CASSENFRGWNSPLHF.

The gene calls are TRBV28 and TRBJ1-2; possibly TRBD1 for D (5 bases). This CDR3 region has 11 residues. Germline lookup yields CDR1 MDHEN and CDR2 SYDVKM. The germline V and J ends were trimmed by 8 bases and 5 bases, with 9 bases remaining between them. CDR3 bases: TGTGCCAGCTGGAGACAGTATGGCTACACCTTC. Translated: CASWRQYGYTF.

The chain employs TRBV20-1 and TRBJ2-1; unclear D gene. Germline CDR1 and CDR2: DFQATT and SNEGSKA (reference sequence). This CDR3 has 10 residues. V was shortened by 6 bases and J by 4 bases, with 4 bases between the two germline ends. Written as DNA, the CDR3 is TGCAGTGCCGATTACAATGAGCAGTTCTTC. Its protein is CSADYNEQFF.

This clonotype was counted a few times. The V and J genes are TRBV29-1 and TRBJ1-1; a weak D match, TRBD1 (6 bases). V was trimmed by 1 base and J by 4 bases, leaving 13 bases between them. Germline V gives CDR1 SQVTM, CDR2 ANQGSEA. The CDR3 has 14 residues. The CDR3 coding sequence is TGCAGCGTTGAAGTGGCGGGGGGCGGCACTGAAGCTTTCTTT. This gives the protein CSVEVAGGGTEAFF.

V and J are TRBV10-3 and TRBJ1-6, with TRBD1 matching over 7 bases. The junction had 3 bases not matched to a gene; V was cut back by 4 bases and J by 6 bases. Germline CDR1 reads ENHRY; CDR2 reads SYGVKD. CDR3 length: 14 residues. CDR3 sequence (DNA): TGTGCCATCAGTGCCGGGACAGCTAATTCACCCCTCCACTTT. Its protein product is CAISAGTANSPLHF.

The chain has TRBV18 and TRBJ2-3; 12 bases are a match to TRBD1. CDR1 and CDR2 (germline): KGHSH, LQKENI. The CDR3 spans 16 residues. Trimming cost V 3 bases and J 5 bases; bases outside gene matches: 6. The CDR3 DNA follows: TGTGCCAGCTCACCCCCGGGACAGGGGGCTGAAGATACGCAGTATTTT. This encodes CASSPPGQGAEDTQYF. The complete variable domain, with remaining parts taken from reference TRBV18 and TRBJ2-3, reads NAGVMQNPRHLVRRRGQEARLRCSPMKGHSHVYWYRQLPEEGLKFMVYLQKENIIDESGMPKERFSAEFPKEGPSILRIQQVVRGDSAAYFCASSPPGQGAEDTQYFGPGTRLTVL.

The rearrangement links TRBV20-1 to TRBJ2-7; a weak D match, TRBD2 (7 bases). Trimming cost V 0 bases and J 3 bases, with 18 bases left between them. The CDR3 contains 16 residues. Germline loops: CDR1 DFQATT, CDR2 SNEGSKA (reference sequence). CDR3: CSARDPGGPSYYEQYF. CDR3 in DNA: TGCAGTGCTAGAGATCCGGGGGGCCCCTCCTACTACGAGCAGTACTTC.

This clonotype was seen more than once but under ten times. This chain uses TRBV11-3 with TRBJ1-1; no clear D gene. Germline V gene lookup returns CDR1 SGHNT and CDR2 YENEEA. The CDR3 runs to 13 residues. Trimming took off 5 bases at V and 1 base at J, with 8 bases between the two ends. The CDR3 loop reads CASSPTENTEAFF. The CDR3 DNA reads TGTGCCAGCAGCCCGACGGAGAACACTGAAGCTTTCTTT. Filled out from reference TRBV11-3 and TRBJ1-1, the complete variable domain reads EAGVVQSPRYKIIEKKQPVAFWCNPISGHNTLYWYLQNLGQGPELLIRYENEEAVDDSQLPKDRFSAERLKGVDSTLKIQPAELGDSAVYLCASSPTENTEAFFGQGTRLTVV.

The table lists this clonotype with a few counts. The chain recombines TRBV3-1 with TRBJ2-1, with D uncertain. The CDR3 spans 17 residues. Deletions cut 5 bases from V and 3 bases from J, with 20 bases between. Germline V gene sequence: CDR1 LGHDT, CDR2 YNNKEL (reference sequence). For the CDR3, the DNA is TGTGCCAGCAGCTATCATCCCGGGTCCTTAGGCTACAATGAGCAGTTCTTC. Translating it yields CASSYHPGSLGYNEQFF.